Presented here are 14 T cell receptor beta chains from one specimen sequenced in a study of PD-L1 blockade in urothelial cancer. The method was immunoSEQ multiplex PCR; TCRdb's version includes in-frame clones alone and lacks a portion of them. The sample includes tens of thousands of clones, approximately 86% of them seen just once. The specimen comprised PBMCs, sampled around atezolizumab (anti-PD-L1) treatment. These receptors were collected from a man aged 50 to 59 with urothelial cancer.

The chain recombines TRBV7-9 with TRBJ2-7; 11 nucleotides agree with TRBD1. V shed 4 bases, J shed 4 bases, and the junction held 6 bases outside the gene matches. The CDR3 consists of 15 residues. Germline V gene lookup returns CDR1 SEHNR and CDR2 FQNEAQ (reference sequence). This chain's CDR3 is CASSYGQGAGYEQYF. The CDR3 DNA is TGTGCCAGCAGCTACGGACAGGGGGCAGGATACGAGCAGTACTTC.

This chain uses TRBV23-1 with TRBJ1-3; possible D gene TRBD1, 5 bases. TRBV23-1 is marked as an open reading frame, function uncertain. The CDR3 sequence is 16 residues long. V dropped 0 bases and J dropped 3 bases, with 12 bases sitting between them. In DNA form, the CDR3 reads TGCGCCAGCAGTCAATCGGGGGAGGGGTTTGGAAACACCATATATTTT. Translating it yields CASSQSGEGFGNTIYF.

Only one count was recorded for this clone. The chain has TRBV28 and TRBJ2-7; maybe TRBD2 (5 bases). Deletions cut 4 bases from V and 3 bases from J, with 13 bases between. CDR1 and CDR2 from the germline V gene are MDHEN and SYDVKM. This CDR3 is built from 14 residues. CDR3 sequence (DNA): TGTGCCAGCAGTTCCAGTCCACGGGGCTACGAGCAGTACTTC. It is translated as CASSSSPRGYEQYF.

This clone was detected only once. The chain is built from TRBV4-3 and TRBJ1-1; the D gene is possibly TRBD1 (6 bases). The CDR3 loop spans 20 amino acids. Looked up from germline, CDR1 is LGHNA and CDR2 is YSLEER. V lost 0 bases to trimming and J lost 3 bases, with 26 bases between them. The CDR3 loop is CASSQESRTATSGAYTEAFF. Written as DNA, the CDR3 is TGCGCCAGCAGCCAAGAATCGCGGACAGCGACGAGTGGCGCTTACACTGAAGCTTTCTTT.

The V call is TRBV12-5, the J call TRBJ2-7; TRBD1 might be the D (5 bases). Trimming removed 3 bases from V and 7 bases from J, with 13 bases in between. This CDR3 region has 13 residues. Looked up from germline, CDR1 is LGHNT and CDR2 is FRNRAP. The chain's CDR3 is CASGFTGIGEQYF. The DNA of the CDR3 is TGTGCTAGTGGTTTCACAGGAATTGGGGAGCAGTACTTC.

The chain carries TRBV5-6 and TRBJ2-3; 8 positions match TRBD2. CDR1 SGHDT and CDR2 YYEEEE come from the germline V gene. The length of the CDR3 is 15 residues. The ends lost 2 bases at V and 2 bases at J; junction bases unmatched: 4. This chain's CDR3 is CASSFQRGNTDTQYF. The DNA of the CDR3 is TGTGCCAGCAGCTTTCAGCGGGGGAACACAGATACGCAGTATTTT.

This clone was observed a few times. The CDR3 nucleotides read TGTGCCAGTAGTAAGAGGACACTCGGGGCCAACGTCCTGACTTTC. It codes for CASSKRTLGANVLTF. The genes are TRBV19 and TRBJ2-6; D is possibly TRBD1 (5 bases). V was clipped by 4 bases and J by 4 bases, with 11 bases between them. Per germline, CDR1 LNHDA and CDR2 SQIVND (reference sequence). The CDR3 consists of 15 residues.

The genes are TRBV10-3 and TRBJ1-2; 9 bases are shared with TRBD1. The trim removed 2 bases at V and 2 bases at J, leaving 12 bases unmatched. Looked up from germline, CDR1 is ENHRY and CDR2 is SYGVKD. CDR3 length: 18 residues. CDR3 region: CAISETGGQGRGNYGYTF. Written as DNA, the CDR3 is TGTGCCATCAGTGAGACTGGGGGACAGGGTCGAGGAAACTATGGCTACACCTTC.

CDR3 sequence: CASSPRDREENTIYF. The CDR3 DNA sequence: TGCGCCAGCAGCCCGAGGGACAGGGAGGAAAACACCATATATTTT. V gene TRBV5-1 combines with J gene TRBJ1-3, with 9 bases matching TRBD1. The CDR3 consists of 15 residues. Germline V lookup: CDR1 SGHRS, CDR2 YFSETQ. The J segment lost 6 bases and the V segment lost 4 bases, leaving 8 bases of the junction unmatched.

The V call is TRBV6-1, the J call TRBJ2-7; unclear D gene. The V gene lost 2 bases and the J gene lost 4 bases, with 15 bases spanning the gap. The CDR3 is made up of 15 amino acids. Germline assignment: CDR1 MNHNS and CDR2 SASEGT. The CDR3 sequence is CASSESIIAGYEQYF. The CDR3 coding sequence is TGTGCCAGCAGTGAATCCATCATAGCTGGATACGAGCAGTACTTC.

The chain couples TRBV2 to TRBJ2-3, with 8 nucleotides matching TRBD2. Germline V gene lookup returns CDR1 SNHLY and CDR2 FYNNEI. The V gene end was trimmed by 6 bases and the J gene end by 0 bases; junction bases not matched to a gene: 5. The CDR3 covers 15 residues. The CDR3 DNA sequence: TGTGCCAGCAGCCTAGCGGGTACTAGCACAGATACGCAGTATTTT. Translating gives CASSLAGTSTDTQYF.

This chain uses TRBV19 with TRBJ2-2, with D perhaps TRBD2 (6 bases). The CDR3 is made up of 12 amino acids. From germline, CDR1 is LNHDA and CDR2 SQIVND (reference sequence). The ends were cut back, 4 bases at V and 7 bases at J, with 7 bases in the middle. The CDR3 region has the DNA TGTGCCAGTAGTACGGAGGGCGGGGAGCTGTTTTTT. Translated, it gives CASSTEGGELFF.

This sequence joins TRBV11-2 and TRBJ1-2; 10 bases fit TRBD1. The junction had 6 bases not matched to a gene; V was cut back by 4 bases and J by 7 bases. Germline lookup yields CDR1 SGHAT and CDR2 FQNNGV. There are 14 residues in the CDR3. CDR3 protein: CASSSIRDRGGYTF. In DNA form, the CDR3 reads TGTGCCAGCAGCTCTATCCGGGACAGGGGTGGCTACACCTTC.

The chain is built from TRBV25-1 and TRBJ2-6; D call uncertain. Trimming cost V 6 bases and J 0 bases, with 6 bases left between them. The germline CDR1 and CDR2 sequences are MGHDK and SYGVNS. CDR3 length: 14 residues. CDR3 protein: CASSHSSGANVLTF. The CDR3 DNA follows: TGTGCCAGCAGCCATAGCTCTGGGGCCAACGTCCTGACTTTC.